The 20 T cell receptor beta chains in this list originate from one sample, sequenced in a study of cytomegalovirus exposure and HLA in healthy donors. Primers for the PCR totalled 60 Vbeta and 13 Jbeta. Using immunoSEQ multiplex PCR, the repertoire was profiled, and TCRdb retains in-frame clones only, with some absent. The profile shows over 150,000 clones, roughly 84% of them singletons. Sequenced sample: PBMCs. All receptors come from a boy younger than 10 in good health and CMV-seronegative.

The J gene is TRBJ1-5, the V gene TRBV9; a possible D gene is TRBD1 (5 bases). This CDR3 spans 13 amino acids. V was cut by 5 bases and J by 4 bases, with 10 bases left in between. In germline, CDR1 is SGDLS, CDR2 YYNGEE. In DNA form, the CDR3 reads TGTGCCAGCAGTCAGGGTAATAATCAGCCCCAGCATTTT. This gives the protein CASSQGNNQPQHF.

CDR3 nucleotide sequence: TGTGCCAGCAGCTCGACACCGAGCTCTGGAAACACCATATATTTT. Protein product: CASSSTPSSGNTIYF. The rearrangement links TRBV5-4 to TRBJ1-3, with D hard to call. Per the germline V gene, CDR1 is SGHNT and CDR2 is YYREEE (reference sequence). The CDR3 contains 15 residues. Trimming left V 3 bases short and J 0 bases short, with 10 bases between.

This clone appeared a single time. The chain links TRBV19 to TRBJ1-5; D is uncertain. The CDR3 is 13 residues long. V lost 3 bases and J lost 5, with 8 bases in between. Germline CDR1 and CDR2: LNHDA and SQIVND (reference sequence). As DNA, the CDR3 is TGTGCCAGTAGTATCTACAGAGATCAGCCCCAGCATTTT. Encoded protein: CASSIYRDQPQHF.

The chain combines TRBV20-1 with TRBJ1-2; possible D gene TRBD1, 5 bases. This CDR3 has 11 amino acids. The V end lost 3 bases, the J end lost 8 bases, and 10 bases lay between the germline ends. Germline V gene data show CDR1 as DFQATT and CDR2 as SNEGSKA (reference sequence). The CDR3 is CSASGAWGYTF. CDR3 sequence (DNA): TGCAGTGCTAGTGGGGCTTGGGGCTACACCTTC.

The chain combines TRBV4-1 with TRBJ2-5; 7 nucleotides line up with TRBD1. Germline V gives CDR1 MGHRA, CDR2 YSYEKL. Trimming removed 1 base from V and 9 bases from J; junction bases left unmatched: 11. The CDR3 contains 15 residues. The CDR3 DNA reads TGCGCCAGCAGCCAAGTAGTGACAGGGTCGTTGCCCCAGTACTTC. It encodes CASSQVVTGSLPQYF.

The CDR3 bases are TGTGCCAGCAGTGAATCGGAAGAGACCCAGTACTTC. Translated: CASSESEETQYF. The chain carries TRBV6-1 and TRBJ2-5; D gene unclear. Germline lookup yields CDR1 MNHNS and CDR2 SASEGT. The V gene lost 2 bases and the J gene lost 3 bases, with 4 bases spanning the gap. CDR3 length equals 12 residues.

The chain joins TRBV27 to TRBJ2-7; TRBD2 matches 12 bases. Losses at the gene ends were 6 bases for V and 3 bases for J; bases not matched to a gene: 0. This CDR3 is built from 13 residues. Germline V gene sequence: CDR1 MNHEY, CDR2 SMNVEV (reference sequence). CDR3 sequence: CASRLAGGYEQYF. Here the CDR3 DNA reads TGTGCCAGCAGACTAGCGGGAGGCTACGAGCAGTACTTC.

This chain connects TRBV2 to TRBJ2-7, with TRBD2 matching over 7 bases. CDR1 and CDR2 (germline): SNHLY, FYNNEI. J gave up 2 bases and V 6 bases, and 10 bases lay outside the gene matches. The CDR3 consists of 15 residues. The CDR3 here is CASSPGGEGPYEQYF. CDR3 bases: TGTGCCAGCAGCCCTGGGGGGGAGGGCCCCTACGAGCAGTACTTC.

This clone was seen once. This chain joins TRBV28 and TRBJ1-1, with unresolved D. CDR1 is MDHEN and CDR2 is SYDVKM in the germline V gene. The CDR3 sequence is 13 residues long. The germline V and J ends were trimmed by 5 bases and 0 bases, with 7 bases remaining between them. CDR3 sequence: CASSPPMNTEAFF. CDR3 coding DNA: TGTGCCAGCAGTCCCCCAATGAACACTGAAGCTTTCTTT.

The chain joins TRBV9 to TRBJ1-1; TRBD1 agrees at 7 bases. The CDR3 totals 12 residues. V lost 3 bases, J lost 8 bases, and 4 bases stayed unmatched. CDR1 SGDLS and CDR2 YYNGEE come from the germline V gene. CDR3 residues: CASSGNRGEAFF. The CDR3 bases are TGTGCCAGCAGCGGTAACAGGGGAGAAGCTTTCTTT.

CDR3 loop: CASSYSGEGRKNIQYF. In nucleotides, the CDR3 is TGTGCCAGCAGTTACTCAGGGGAAGGCCGTAAAAACATTCAGTACTTC. This chain joins TRBV6-5 and TRBJ2-4, with a tentative D call TRBD1 (5 bases). Germline lookup yields CDR1 MNHEY and CDR2 SVGAGI. The CDR3 covers 16 residues. The V and J ends lost 0 bases and 4 bases respectively, with 13 bases between them.

The chain combines TRBV6-5 with TRBJ2-7, with 8 bases fitting TRBD1. Germline V lookup: CDR1 MNHEY, CDR2 SVGAGI. CDR3 length: 12 amino acids. V lost 7 bases to trimming and J lost 4 bases; unmatched junction nucleotides: 3. This CDR3 reads CASKDRAYEQYF. As DNA, the CDR3 is TGTGCCAGCAAGGACAGGGCTTACGAGCAGTACTTC.

V gene TRBV5-1 combines with J gene TRBJ2-1, with D maybe TRBD1 (5 bases). The germline V gene encodes CDR1 SGHRS and CDR2 YFSETQ. CDR3 length equals 15 residues. The V and J ends lost 0 bases and 1 base respectively, with 8 bases between them. CDR3 protein: CASSLAGFSYNEQFF. Written as DNA, the CDR3 is TGCGCCAGCAGCTTGGCAGGGTTTTCCTACAATGAGCAGTTCTTC. Full variable domain (remainder filled in from reference TRBV5-1 and TRBJ2-1): KAGVTQTPRYLIKTRGQQVTLSCSPISGHRSVSWYQQTPGQGLQFLFEYFSETQRNKGNFPGRFSGRQFSNSRSEMNVSTLELGDSALYLCASSLAGFSYNEQFFGPGTRLTVL.

This clone was seen more than once but under ten times. This chain links TRBV6-4 with TRBJ1-2; a possible D gene is TRBD1 (6 bases). Germline V gene lookup returns CDR1 MRHNA and CDR2 SNTAGT. The length of the CDR3 is 18 residues. V lost 0 bases and J lost 6, with 23 bases in between. CDR3: CASSDSPGVSKLSDGYTF. CDR3 bases: TGTGCCAGCAGTGACTCCCCAGGGGTTTCTAAACTATCGGATGGCTACACCTTC.

The chain joins TRBV5-6 to TRBJ2-3; maybe TRBD2 (6 bases). The CDR3 extends over 15 amino acids. The V gene's germline CDR1 is SGHDT and CDR2 YYEEEE. V lost 3 bases and J 2 bases, leaving 13 bases between the germline ends. The DNA for the CDR3 is TGTGCCAGCAGCTCAGTAGCGGTTCTCACAGATACGCAGTATTTT. Translating it yields CASSSVAVLTDTQYF. Supplemented by reference TRBV5-6 and TRBJ2-3, the full variable domain reads DAGVTQSPTHLIKTRGQQVTLRCSPKSGHDTVSWYQQALGQGPQFIFQYYEEEERQRGNFPDRFSGHQFPNYSSELNVNALLLGDSALYLCASSSVAVLTDTQYFGPGTRLTVL.

This clone turned up a few times. V and J are TRBV5-1 and TRBJ2-5; 7 bases agree with TRBD1. Germline CDR1 and CDR2: SGHRS and YFSETQ. CDR3 length: 14 residues. The junction had 4 bases not matched to a gene; V was cut back by 0 bases and J by 5 bases. The CDR3 sequence is CASSLEGGSETQYF. The CDR3 coding sequence is TGCGCCAGCAGCTTGGAAGGGGGCTCGGAGACCCAGTACTTC.

The J gene is TRBJ2-1, the V gene TRBV6-4; D call uncertain. The CDR3 has 12 amino acids. The germline V and J ends were trimmed by 5 bases and 9 bases, with 11 bases remaining between them. Looked up from germline, CDR1 is MRHNA and CDR2 is SNTAGT. CDR3 amino acids: CASSSTGVEQFF. CDR3 bases: TGTGCCAGCAGTTCTACGGGTGTTGAGCAGTTCTTC.

The genes are TRBV9 and TRBJ2-5; D perhaps matches TRBD1 (6 bases). Germline loops: CDR1 SGDLS, CDR2 YYNGEE. The V end lost 4 bases, the J end lost 5 bases, and 15 bases lay between the germline ends. CDR3 size: 14 residues. CDR3 protein: CASSPPRGLETQYF. The CDR3 nucleotides are TGTGCCAGCAGCCCCCCCAGGGGCTTGGAGACCCAGTACTTC.

The rearrangement links TRBV6-1 to TRBJ2-1; maybe TRBD1 (5 bases). The CDR3 has 16 residues. V dropped 3 bases and J dropped 1 base, with 13 bases sitting between them. From germline, CDR1 is MNHNS and CDR2 SASEGT. The CDR3 protein is CASSEPQVGSYNEQFF. In nucleotides, the CDR3 is TGTGCCAGCAGTGAGCCACAGGTTGGATCCTACAATGAGCAGTTCTTC.

The gene calls are TRBV28 and TRBJ2-3; TRBD2 aligns across 9 bases. The CDR3 extends over 15 amino acids. Germline V gene sequence: CDR1 MDHEN, CDR2 SYDVKM. The trim removed 4 bases at V and 6 bases at J, leaving 8 bases unmatched. The CDR3, as DNA: TGTGCCAGCAGTTCTCCCCTGGGACTAGCTGATACGCAGTATTTT. Protein: CASSSPLGLADTQYF.